The 26 T cell receptor beta chains presented below share a single source sample, sequenced in a study of CD8 T cells in ankylosing spondylitis. Study conclusions and caveats: What appeared characteristic of ankylosing spondylitis blood was a TCR beta motif of 7 or 8 highly homologous variants.

Their specific antigens are unknown. TCRdb itself ran the 5' RACE reads through MiXCR, one entry per CDR3 protein. Of approximately 540,000 distinct CDR3 sequences in the sample, 10% to 15% were seen once. Material for sequencing was blood, either unsorted or a sorted T cell fraction (not recorded which). These TCRs come from a male donor with ankylosing spondylitis.

The CDR3 nucleotides are TGTGCCAGCAGTTTATCCCCCGGGACAGGGTGGGACGAGCAGTACTTC. It codes for CASSLSPGTGWDEQYF. The chain employs TRBV27 and TRBJ2-7, with 9 bases that match TRBD1. The CDR3 is 16 residues long. Per the germline V gene, CDR1 is MNHEY and CDR2 is SMNVEV (reference sequence). The V segment lost 0 bases and the J segment 5 bases; nucleotides outside the gene matches: 8.

This chain uses TRBV6-6 with TRBJ1-4, with 8 bases identical to TRBD1. V shed 8 bases and J 8 bases; nucleotides not matched to a gene: 7. The CDR3 has 13 residues. In germline, CDR1 is MNHNY, CDR2 SVGAGI (reference sequence). DNA of the CDR3: TGTGCCAGCGGTGGACAGGGAGGGGAAAAACTGTTTTTT. Amino acids: CASGGQGGEKLFF.

In this sample, this clonotype turned up a few times. The chain combines TRBV5-1 with TRBJ1-1; TRBD1 matches 7 bases. Looked up from germline, CDR1 is SGHRS and CDR2 is YFSETQ. The CDR3 has 17 amino acids. J gave up 4 bases and V 2 bases, and 14 bases lay outside the gene matches. CDR3 residues: CASSFTPPGGVGTEAFF. Here the CDR3 DNA reads TGCGCCAGCAGCTTTACCCCTCCAGGGGGGGTTGGCACTGAAGCTTTCTTT.

In its sample, this clonotype was seen many times. V is TRBV5-4 and J is TRBJ2-1; perhaps TRBD1 as D (6 bases). The CDR3 length is 15 residues. V lost 0 bases and J lost 3, with 10 bases in between. Germline values: CDR1 SGHNT, CDR2 YYREEE (reference sequence). CDR3 in DNA: TGTGCCAGCAGCTTGGAAGGACAGATCTACAATGAGCAGTTCTTC. Amino acids: CASSLEGQIYNEQFF.

The table lists this clonotype with a few counts. This rearrangement joins TRBV7-9 to TRBJ2-1; D is tentatively TRBD1 or TRBD2 (5 bases each). The CDR3 spans 13 residues. Trimming left V 3 bases short and J 8 bases short, with 11 bases between. Germline V lookup: CDR1 SEHNR, CDR2 FQNEAQ (reference sequence). As DNA, the CDR3 is TGTGCCAGCAGCTTGGCTAGGGGACATGAGCAGTTCTTC. This translates into CASSLARGHEQFF.

V usage is TRBV18 and J usage is TRBJ2-2, with 7 positions matching TRBD1. CDR1 and CDR2 (germline): KGHSH, LQKENI. The CDR3 is made up of 12 amino acids. The junction had 4 bases not matched to a gene; V was cut back by 2 bases and J by 13 bases. CDR3 amino acids: CASSPNRGRLFF. The CDR3 coding sequence is TGTGCCAGCTCACCAAACAGGGGCCGGCTGTTTTTT.

This clonotype has just a few counts. The rearrangement uses TRBV12-3 or TRBV12-4 and TRBJ1-6; D uncertain. CDR3 length: 15 residues. Trimming took 5 bases from V and 10 from J, leaving 18 bases between them. The CDR3 DNA reads as TGTGCCAGCAGTCCCCGACACGTGGTTGGATCACCCCTCCACTTT. It encodes CASSPRHVVGSPLHF.

In this sample, this clonotype turned up many times. The chain combines TRBV3-1 with TRBJ2-2; D is uncertain. The CDR3 extends over 14 amino acids. Trimming stripped 5 bases from V and 1 base from J, with 8 bases between. Germline assignment: CDR1 LGHDT and CDR2 YNNKEL (reference sequence). The CDR3 sequence: CASSGPVNTGELFF. Here the CDR3 DNA reads TGTGCCAGCAGCGGGCCGGTGAACACCGGGGAGCTGTTTTTT.

In its sample, this clonotype was seen many times. The chain joins TRBV12-3 or TRBV12-4 to TRBJ1-2; TRBD1 matches 10 bases. The trim removed 8 bases at V and 1 base at J, leaving 4 bases unmatched. This CDR3 has 14 amino acids. The CDR3: CASLGQGLNYGYTF. CDR3 sequence (DNA): TGTGCCAGCTTGGGACAGGGGCTTAACTATGGCTACACCTTC.

V and J are TRBV7-2 and TRBJ2-7; D may be TRBD1 or TRBD2 (5 bases each). V lost 6 bases, J lost 0 bases, and 15 bases lay in between. This CDR3 region has 15 residues. Germline-derived CDR1 and CDR2 are SGHTA and FQGNSA. The CDR3 sequence is CASSEGPGPSYEQYV. The CDR3 coding sequence is TGTGCCAGCAGTGAGGGGCCGGGCCCCTCCTACGAGCAGTACGTC.

This clonotype appeared a few times. Written as DNA, the CDR3 is TGCAGTGCTCAATTGGGGGGAAATCAGCCCCAGCATTTT. Amino acids: CSAQLGGNQPQHF. This sequence joins TRBV20-1 and TRBJ1-5; D may be TRBD1 (5 bases). This CDR3 has 13 amino acids. V was shortened by 5 bases and J by 4 bases, with 12 bases between the two germline ends. Germline V gene data show CDR1 as DFQATT and CDR2 as SNEGSKA (reference sequence).

CDR3 amino acids: CSAPERSDTQYF. CDR3 DNA sequence: TGCAGTGCCCCGGAGCGTTCAGATACGCAGTATTTT. The chain combines TRBV20-1 with TRBJ2-3; D gene ambiguous. Trimming shortened V by 6 bases and J by 4 bases, and 11 bases separated the two germline ends. The germline CDR1 and CDR2 sequences are DFQATT and SNEGSKA (reference sequence). CDR3 length equals 12 residues.

This clonotype was detected a few times. The chain recombines TRBV5-5 with TRBJ2-7, with 7 nucleotides matching TRBD1. Germline lookup yields CDR1 SGHKS and CDR2 YYEKEE (reference sequence). The CDR3 runs 16 residues. After removal of 4 bases from V and 0 bases from J, the junction contained 10 bases not matched to a gene. CDR3 region: CASSRSLRQGSYEQYV. The CDR3 DNA reads as TGTGCCAGCAGCCGTAGCCTACGACAGGGCTCCTACGAGCAGTACGTC.

This clonotype was seen ten or more times. This chain uses TRBV25-1 with TRBJ2-7, with 8 bases lining up with TRBD1. The germline gives CDR1 MGHDK, CDR2 SYGVNS. The CDR3 is 13 amino acids. V was pared by 10 bases and J by 11 bases, with 16 bases of the junction left unmatched. The CDR3 loop is CAIFRDRSGLKYF. The CDR3 coding sequence is TGTGCCATTTTCCGGGACAGGTCTGGCCTGAAGTACTTC.

The V and J genes are TRBV7-2 and TRBJ2-1; tentative D call: TRBD2 (6 bases). Trimming left V 6 bases short and J 14 bases short, with 20 bases between. The CDR3 length is 13 residues. The V gene's germline CDR1 is SGHTA and CDR2 FQGNSA. CDR3 residues: CASSLNLGSIEFF. For the CDR3, the DNA is TGTGCCAGCAGTCTAAACCTCGGGAGTATCGAGTTCTTC. The entire variable domain, with the rest obtained from reference TRBV7-2 and TRBJ2-1, is as follows: GAGVSQSPSNKVTEKGKDVELRCDPISGHTALYWYRQSLGQGLEFLIYFQGNSAPDKSGLPSDRFSAERTGGSVSTLTIQRTQQEDSAVYLCASSLNLGSIEFFGPGTRLTVL.

The table lists this clonotype with a few counts. The chain carries TRBV5-6 and TRBJ1-1, with 8 positions matching TRBD1. The CDR3 length is 15 residues. Germline lookup yields CDR1 SGHDT and CDR2 YYEEEE. The trim removed 1 base at V and 3 bases at J, leaving 5 bases unmatched. The CDR3 bases are TGTGCCAGCAGCTTGACCGACAGGGGTTACACTGAAGCTTTCTTT. This gives the protein CASSLTDRGYTEAFF.

The count of this clonotype is one. The chain couples TRBV6-2 or TRBV6-3 to TRBJ2-6; 9 bases align to TRBD2. V shed 4 bases and J 2 bases; nucleotides not matched to a gene: 15. In germline, CDR1 is MNHEY, CDR2 SVGEGT. The CDR3 is made up of 20 amino acids. CDR3 residues: CASSSDLWREGLAGANVLTF. CDR3 sequence (DNA): TGTGCCAGCAGTTCGGACCTTTGGCGGGAGGGACTGGCTGGGGCCAACGTCCTGACTTTC.

This clonotype was detected ten times or more. The chain employs TRBV4-1 and TRBJ2-1; D gene uncertain. Trimming stripped 1 base from V and 0 bases from J, with 7 bases between. The V gene's germline CDR1 is MGHRA and CDR2 YSYEKL. The CDR3 spans 15 residues. CDR3 amino acids: CASSQGPTSYNEQFF. As DNA, the CDR3 is TGCGCCAGCAGCCAAGGTCCGACCTCCTACAATGAGCAGTTCTTC.

This clonotype has a handful of counts. This rearrangement joins TRBV7-2 to TRBJ2-7; TRBD1 agrees at 9 bases. This CDR3 comprises 16 residues. CDR1 SGHTA and CDR2 FQGNSA come from the germline V gene. Trimming at V came to 1 base and at J to 3 bases, leaving 7 bases not matched to a gene. CDR3 nucleotides: TGTGCCAGCAGCTTAGAAAGCGCGGACAGGGGCTACGAGCAGTACTTC. Translation: CASSLESADRGYEQYF.

In nucleotides, the CDR3 is TGTGCCAGCAGTCCCCCGATCGGAGGGGCTGGGGCCAACGTCCTGACTTTC. Protein product: CASSPPIGGAGANVLTF. The chain is built from TRBV12-3 or TRBV12-4 and TRBJ2-6, with D possibly being TRBD2 (6 bases). The CDR3 totals 17 residues. Trimming cost V 5 bases and J 2 bases, with 16 bases left between them.

V and J are TRBV5-6 and TRBJ2-7; D not resolved. Deletions cut 1 base from V and 0 bases from J, with 5 bases between. This CDR3 contains 13 residues. Per germline, CDR1 SGHDT and CDR2 YYEEEE. The CDR3 here is CASSLLYSYEQYF. CDR3 nucleotide sequence: TGTGCCAGCAGCTTGCTGTACTCCTACGAGCAGTACTTC.

This clonotype turned up a few times. The chain combines TRBV2 with TRBJ2-3; D not certain. Germline lookup yields CDR1 SNHLY and CDR2 FYNNEI. The CDR3 has 12 residues. V lost 5 bases and J lost 5, with 8 bases in between. The CDR3 DNA reads TGTGCCAGCAGTAAGACTGTAGATACGCAGTATTTT. Its protein product is CASSKTVDTQYF.

This clonotype was counted only a few times. The chain combines TRBV7-6 with TRBJ2-7; no firm D call. CDR1 is SGHVS and CDR2 is FNYEAQ in the germline V gene. This CDR3 has 13 amino acids. V gave up 1 base and J gave up 3 bases, with 7 bases separating them. The CDR3 sequence: CASSLEQDYEQYF. CDR3 in DNA: TGTGCCAGCAGCTTAGAACAAGACTACGAGCAGTACTTC. The complete variable domain, with remaining parts taken from reference TRBV7-6 and TRBJ2-7, reads GAGVSQSPRYKVTKRGQDVALRCDPISGHVSLYWYRQALGQGPEFLTYFNYEAQQDKSGLPNDRFSAERPEGSISTLTIQRTEQRDSAMYRCASSLEQDYEQYFGPGTRLTVT.

This clonotype was seen at least ten times. The V and J genes are TRBV12-3 or TRBV12-4 and TRBJ1-5; no firm D call. This CDR3 is built from 14 residues. Trimming took 1 base from V and 6 from J, leaving 10 bases between them. The CDR3 region is CASSLEGFGQPQHF. The CDR3, as DNA: TGTGCCAGCAGTTTAGAAGGGTTTGGTCAGCCCCAGCATTTT.

This clonotype was counted many times. The chain links TRBV5-1 to TRBJ2-5; TRBD2 matches at 8 bases. Trimming at V came to 2 bases and at J to 4 bases, leaving 4 bases not matched to a gene. Germline CDR1 is SGHRS and CDR2 is YFSETQ. The CDR3 covers 14 residues. The CDR3 protein is CASSFVLAGETQYF. In DNA form, the CDR3 reads TGCGCCAGCAGCTTCGTCCTAGCGGGAGAGACCCAGTACTTC.

This clonotype was detected ten times or more. The chain couples TRBV5-1 to TRBJ2-7; 10 bases align to TRBD2. V lost 0 bases to trimming and J lost 2 bases; unmatched junction nucleotides: 5. The CDR3 sequence is 16 residues long. Germline V gene sequence: CDR1 SGHRS, CDR2 YFSETQ. CDR3 residues: CASSLVSSGSPYEQYF. The CDR3 DNA sequence: TGCGCCAGCAGCTTGGTTTCTAGCGGGAGCCCCTACGAGCAGTACTTC.